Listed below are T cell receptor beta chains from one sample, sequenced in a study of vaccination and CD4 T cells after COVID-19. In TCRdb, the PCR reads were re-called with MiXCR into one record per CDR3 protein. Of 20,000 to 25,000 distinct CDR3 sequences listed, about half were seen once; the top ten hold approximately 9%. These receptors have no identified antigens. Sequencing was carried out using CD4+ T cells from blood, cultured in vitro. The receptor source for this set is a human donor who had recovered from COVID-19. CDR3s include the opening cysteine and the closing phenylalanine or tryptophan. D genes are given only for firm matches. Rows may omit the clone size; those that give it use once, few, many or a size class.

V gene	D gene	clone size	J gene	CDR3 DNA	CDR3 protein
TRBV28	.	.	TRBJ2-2	TGTGCCAGCAGTTCCGCGGCAGGTGGGAGCACCGGGGAGCTGTTTTTT	CASSSAAGGSTGELFF
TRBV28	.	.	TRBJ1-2	TGTGCCAGCATCGCAGGGGATTCAGGCTACACCTTC	CASIAGDSGYTF
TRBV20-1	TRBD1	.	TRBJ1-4	TGCAGTGCTAGAGCGGACAGGGGGCAGGAAGCAACTAATGAAAAACTGTTTTTT	CSARADRGQEATNEKLFF
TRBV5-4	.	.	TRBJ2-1	TGTGCCAGCAGCCTAGACCCAGGGCCAAATGAGCAGTTCTTC	CASSLDPGPNEQFF
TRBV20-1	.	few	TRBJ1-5	TGCAGTGCTAGGGGTCCTGGGGCCCAGCCCCAGCATTTT	CSARGPGAQPQHF
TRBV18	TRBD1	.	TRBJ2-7	TGTGCCAGCTCACCAACCGGGACAGGCGACTACGAGCAGTACTTC	CASSPTGTGDYEQYF
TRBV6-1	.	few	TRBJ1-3	TGTGCCAGCAGTGAAGCAGTCAGCTCACACTCTGGAAACACCATATATTTT	CASSEAVSSHSGNTIYF
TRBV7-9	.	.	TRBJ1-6	TGTGCCAGCAGCTTGGCATCTCATAATTCACCCCTCCACTTT	CASSLASHNSPLHF
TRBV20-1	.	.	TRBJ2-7	TGCAGTGCTAGGAGGGCCGAAGTCTACGAGCAGTACTTC	CSARRAEVYEQYF
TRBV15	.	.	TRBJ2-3	TGTGCCACCAGCAGAGCACCGGGAGTAGCAGATACGCAGTATTTT	CATSRAPGVADTQYF
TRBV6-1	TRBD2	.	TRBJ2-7	TGTGCCAGCAGTGCCATGACTAGCGGACACTACGAGCAGTACTTC	CASSAMTSGHYEQYF
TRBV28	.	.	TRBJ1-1	TGTGCCAGCAGTTTAGTCAACACTGAAGCTTTCTTT	CASSLVNTEAFF
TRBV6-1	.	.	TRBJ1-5	TGTGCCAGCAGTGAAATCTGGGGCGGTCAGCCCCAGCATTTT	CASSEIWGGQPQHF
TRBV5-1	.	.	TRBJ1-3	TGCGCCAGCAGCCCCATAGAGGACTCTGGAAACACCATATATTTT	CASSPIEDSGNTIYF
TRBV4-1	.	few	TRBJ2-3	TGCGCCAGCAGCCAAGGGTGGACTGGCTCCACAGATACGCAGTATTTT	CASSQGWTGSTDTQYF
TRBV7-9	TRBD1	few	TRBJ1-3	TGTGCCAGCAGCTTGGGACAGCAACAAGGAAACACCATATATTTT	CASSLGQQQGNTIYF
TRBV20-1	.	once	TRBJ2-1	TGCAGTGCTGCCGGGGATGAGCAGTTCTTC	CSAAGDEQFF
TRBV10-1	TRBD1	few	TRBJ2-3	TGCGCCAGCAGTGAGTCGACAGGGTTAGGGACAGATACGCAGTATTTT	CASSESTGLGTDTQYF
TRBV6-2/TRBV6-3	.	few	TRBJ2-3	TGTGCCAGCAGACTTGAGGGGTCTACCGTAGATACGCAGTATTTT	CASRLEGSTVDTQYF
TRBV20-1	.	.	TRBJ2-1	TGCAGTGCTAGAGTTTCAGGGAGTTACAATGAGCAGTTCTTC	CSARVSGSYNEQFF
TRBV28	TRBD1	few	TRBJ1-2	TGTGCCAGCAGTTCCCCTGGGGGGACAGGGCAATACGGCTACACCTTC	CASSSPGGTGQYGYTF
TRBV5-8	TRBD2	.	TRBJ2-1	TGTGCCAGCAGCCCCGGGACTAGCGGGAGCTTGAACAATGAGCAGTTCTTC	CASSPGTSGSLNNEQFF
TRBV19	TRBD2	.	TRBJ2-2	TGTGCCAGTAGTACCCGACTAGCGGGCCACACCGGGGAGCTGTTTTTT	CASSTRLAGHTGELFF
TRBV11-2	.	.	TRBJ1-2	TGTGCCAGCAGCGGCCAGAATAACTATGGCTACACCTTC	CASSGQNNYGYTF
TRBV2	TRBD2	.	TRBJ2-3	TGTGCCAGCAGTGAAAACCCTAGCGGGTTGGGAGATACGCAGTATTTT	CASSENPSGLGDTQYF
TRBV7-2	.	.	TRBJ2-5	TGTGCCAGCAGCTTTACACCGGGACCAGCAGGTGAGACCCAGTACTTC	CASSFTPGPAGETQYF
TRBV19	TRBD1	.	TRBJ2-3	TGTGCCAGTAGTAGGGGACAGGGGGCTGGTACGCAGTATTTT	CASSRGQGAGTQYF
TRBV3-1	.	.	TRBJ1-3	TGTGCCAGCAGCCCCTCAGTGGAGAACACCATATATTTT	CASSPSVENTIYF
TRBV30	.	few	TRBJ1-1	TGTGCCTGGAGTGTAAACCCCAACCGTGGGGGCTTTGGACACACTGAAGCTTTCTTT	CAWSVNPNRGGFGHTEAFF
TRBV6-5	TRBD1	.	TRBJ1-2	TGTGCCAGCAGTTCAGGACAGGGAGATGGCTACACCTTC	CASSSGQGDGYTF
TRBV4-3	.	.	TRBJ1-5	TGCGCCAGCAGCCAAGAGATCAGCGGTCAGCCCCAGCATTTT	CASSQEISGQPQHF
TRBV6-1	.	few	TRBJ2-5	TGTGCCAGCAGTCGGGGACTCTCGAATGGGGAGACCCAGTACTTC	CASSRGLSNGETQYF
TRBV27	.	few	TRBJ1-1	TGTGCCAGCGGTCGGACGGTGAACACTGAAGCTTTCTTT	CASGRTVNTEAFF
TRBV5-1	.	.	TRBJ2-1	TGCGCCAGCAGCTTGGGGCAGAACGAGCAGTTCTTC	CASSLGQNEQFF
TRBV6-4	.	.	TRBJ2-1	TGTGCCAGCAGTGACTCGGGGTACAATGAGCAGTTCTTC	CASSDSGYNEQFF
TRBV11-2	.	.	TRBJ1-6	TGTGCCAGCAGCTCGGGACACTTCTCACCCCTCCACTTT	CASSSGHFSPLHF
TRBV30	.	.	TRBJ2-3	TGTGCCTGGAGTGTACGGGGGACAGATACGCAGTATTTT	CAWSVRGTDTQYF
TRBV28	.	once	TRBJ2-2	TGTGCCACACAGGGTAGCACCGGGGAGCTGTTTTTT	CATQGSTGELFF
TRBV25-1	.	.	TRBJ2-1	TGTGCCAGCATCCAAGAAACTAAGAATGAGCAGTTCTTC	CASIQETKNEQFF
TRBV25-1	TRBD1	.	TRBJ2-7	TGTGCCAGCAGTGAAGTTTCTCAGGGGGTCGTCTACGAGCAGTACTTC	CASSEVSQGVVYEQYF
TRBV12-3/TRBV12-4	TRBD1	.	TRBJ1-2	TGTGCCAGCAGTTTCTTAGGGGGCGGCTACACCTTC	CASSFLGGGYTF
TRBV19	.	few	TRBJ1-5	TGTGCCAGTACCCTAGGGGCGGGGCTTAGCAATCAGCCCCAGCATTTT	CASTLGAGLSNQPQHF
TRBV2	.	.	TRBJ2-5	TGTGCCAGCAGTCTCGAAAGGGAGACCCAGTACTTC	CASSLERETQYF
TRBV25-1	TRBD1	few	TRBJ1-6	TGTGCCAGCAGTGACCCCGGGACAGGAGACTCACCCCTCCACTTT	CASSDPGTGDSPLHF
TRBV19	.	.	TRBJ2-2	TGTGCCAGTAGTCTACAGGGCATCACCGGGGAGCTGTTTTTT	CASSLQGITGELFF